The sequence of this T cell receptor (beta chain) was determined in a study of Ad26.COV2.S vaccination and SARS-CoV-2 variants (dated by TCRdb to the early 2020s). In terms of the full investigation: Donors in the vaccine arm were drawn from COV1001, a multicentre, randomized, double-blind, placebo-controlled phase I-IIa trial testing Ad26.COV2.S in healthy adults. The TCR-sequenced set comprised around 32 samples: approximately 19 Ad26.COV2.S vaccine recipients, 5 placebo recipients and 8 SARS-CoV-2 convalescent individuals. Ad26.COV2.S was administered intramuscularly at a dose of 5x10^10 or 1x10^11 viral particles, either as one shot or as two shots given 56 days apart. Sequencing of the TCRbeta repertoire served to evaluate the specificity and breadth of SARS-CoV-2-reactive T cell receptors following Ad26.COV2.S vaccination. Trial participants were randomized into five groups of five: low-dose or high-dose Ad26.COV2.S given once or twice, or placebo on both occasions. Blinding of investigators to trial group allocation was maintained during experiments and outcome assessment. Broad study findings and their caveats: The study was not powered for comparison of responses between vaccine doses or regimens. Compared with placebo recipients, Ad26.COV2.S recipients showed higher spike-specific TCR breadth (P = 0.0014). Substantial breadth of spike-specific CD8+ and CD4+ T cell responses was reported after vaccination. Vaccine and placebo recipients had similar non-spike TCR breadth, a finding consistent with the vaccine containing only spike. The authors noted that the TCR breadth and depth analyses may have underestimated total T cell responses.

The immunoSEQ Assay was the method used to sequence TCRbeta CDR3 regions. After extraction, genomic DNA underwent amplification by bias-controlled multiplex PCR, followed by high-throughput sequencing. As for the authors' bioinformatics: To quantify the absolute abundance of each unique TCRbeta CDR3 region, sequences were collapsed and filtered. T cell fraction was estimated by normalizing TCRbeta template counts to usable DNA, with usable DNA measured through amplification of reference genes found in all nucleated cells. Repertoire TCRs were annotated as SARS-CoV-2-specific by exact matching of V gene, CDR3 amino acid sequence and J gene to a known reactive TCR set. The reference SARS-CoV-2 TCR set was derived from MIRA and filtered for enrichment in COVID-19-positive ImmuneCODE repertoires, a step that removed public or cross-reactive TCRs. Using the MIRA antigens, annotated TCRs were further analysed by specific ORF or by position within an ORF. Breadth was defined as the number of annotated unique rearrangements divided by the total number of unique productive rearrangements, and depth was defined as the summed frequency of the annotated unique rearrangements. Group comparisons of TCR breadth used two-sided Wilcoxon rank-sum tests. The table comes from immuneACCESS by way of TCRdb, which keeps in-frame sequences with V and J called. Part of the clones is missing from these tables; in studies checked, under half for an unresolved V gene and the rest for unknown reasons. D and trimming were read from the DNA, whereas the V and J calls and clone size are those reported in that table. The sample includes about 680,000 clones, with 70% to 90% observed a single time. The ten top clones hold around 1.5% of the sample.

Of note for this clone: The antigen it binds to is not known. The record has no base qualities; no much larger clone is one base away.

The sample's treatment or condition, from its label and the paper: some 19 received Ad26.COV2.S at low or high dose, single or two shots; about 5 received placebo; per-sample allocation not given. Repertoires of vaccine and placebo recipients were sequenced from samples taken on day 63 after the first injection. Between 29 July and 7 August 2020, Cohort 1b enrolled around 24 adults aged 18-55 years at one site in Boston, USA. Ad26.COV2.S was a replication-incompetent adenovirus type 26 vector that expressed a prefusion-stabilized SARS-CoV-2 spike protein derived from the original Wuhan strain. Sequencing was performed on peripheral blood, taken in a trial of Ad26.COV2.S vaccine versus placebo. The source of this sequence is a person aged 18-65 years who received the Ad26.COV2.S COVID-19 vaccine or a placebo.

Here the CDR3 is given as CASTRTGDVNQPQHF. The nucleotide sequence is given as TGTGCCAGCACGCGGACAGGGGACGTCAATCAGCCCCAGCATTTT. The V and J segments used are TRBV2 and TRBJ1-5; 9 central bases correspond to TRBD1. CDR1 SNHLY and CDR2 FYNNEI are derived from the germline V gene. From cysteine to phenylalanine, the CDR3 is 15 amino acids long. Only the CDR3 portion is preserved as DNA: 45 bases, with reading frame beginning at the first base. From V the trimming removes 7 bases and from J it removes 3 bases, while the gene matches leave 7 bases of the junction unaccounted for.